Listed here are 27 T cell receptor beta chains from one sample, sequenced in a study of regulatory T cells in long-lasting Graves disease. Arm-PCR of CDR3 regions with iRepertoire HTBI primers generated TCR beta libraries. TCRdb re-analysed the multiplex PCR reads in MiXCR, keeping a single row per CDR3 protein. The sample carries about 440,000 distinct CDR3 sequences, about 16% recorded once. Time point denoted: newly diagnosed GD, antithyroid drugs for less than 3 months. Scientists built the TCR library using RNA that was extracted from PBMCs. The same sample was also used in a study of T cells in Graves' hyperthyroidism and ophthalmopathy.

Sample: peripheral blood mononuclear cells (PBMCs), taken at new diagnosis, from a patient treated with antithyroid drugs. Source of these receptors: a woman aged 25 to 45 with Graves disease.

The chain recombines TRBV18 with TRBJ2-1; no clear D. Germline lookup yields CDR1 KGHSH and CDR2 LQKENI. Trimming took off 2 bases at V and 15 bases at J, with 17 bases between the two ends. The CDR3 is made up of 13 amino acids. The DNA of the CDR3 is TGTGCCAGCTCACCAGTTGTGGGTGGGGTTCGGTTCTTC. This sequence encodes CASSPVVGGVRFF.

This clonotype was recorded many times. The chain links TRBV2 to TRBJ2-5, with TRBD2 identical over 11 bases. Germline V gives CDR1 SNHLY, CDR2 FYNNEI. The CDR3 has 17 amino acids. Trimming removed 2 bases from V and 5 bases from J; junction bases left unmatched: 10. In DNA, the CDR3 is TGTGCCAGCAGTGAATGGGGAACTAGCGGGAGCACGGAGACCCAGTACTTC. Protein sequence: CASSEWGTSGSTETQYF.

This clonotype occurred many times. The chain carries TRBV27 and TRBJ2-2, with a possible D match to TRBD2 (6 bases). The CDR3 covers 16 residues. The germline V and J ends were trimmed by 4 bases and 2 bases, with 14 bases remaining between them. The germline V gene has CDR1 MNHEY and CDR2 SMNVEV (reference sequence). The CDR3 loop reads CASSWGMGGNTGELFF. The CDR3 nucleotides are TGTGCCAGCAGTTGGGGCATGGGAGGAAACACCGGGGAGCTGTTTTTT.

This clonotype was counted ten times or more. The junction departs from the called germline gene at one end, perhaps through a read error. The gene calls are TRBV7-7 and TRBJ2-1; possibly TRBD2 for D (8 bases). CDR1 and CDR2 (germline): SSHAT, FNYEAQ (reference sequence). There are 15 residues in the CDR3. CDR3: CASRGGLGAHNEQFF. The CDR3 nucleotides read TGTGCTAGCAGGGGGGGACTAGGGGCGCACAATGAGCAGTTCTTC. Using reference TRBV7-7 and TRBJ2-1 for the parts outside the CDR3, the full variable domain is GAGVSQSPRYKVTKRGQDVTLRCDPISSHATLYWYQQALGQGPEFLTYFNYEAQPDKSGLPSDRFSAERPEGSISTLTIQRTEQRDSAMYRCASRGGLGAHNEQFFGPGTRLTVL.

This clonotype appeared many times. V is TRBV2 and J is TRBJ2-1; D unclear. Per germline, CDR1 SNHLY and CDR2 FYNNEI. Trimming shortened V by 7 bases and J by 0 bases, and 7 bases separated the two germline ends. This CDR3 region has 13 residues. In DNA form, the CDR3 reads TGTGCCAGCATCGAATTCTCCTACAATGAGCAGTTCTTC. This sequence encodes CASIEFSYNEQFF.

The chain employs TRBV12-3 or TRBV12-4 and TRBJ2-7; D might be TRBD1 or TRBD2, each matching 5 bases. The germline V and J ends were trimmed by 2 bases and 2 bases, with 10 bases remaining between them. This CDR3 contains 14 residues. The CDR3 bases are TGTGCCAGCAGTTTAATGCTGGGACCCTACGAGCAGTACTTC. This sequence encodes CASSLMLGPYEQYF.

This clonotype has a count of ten or more. The chain uses TRBV15 and TRBJ1-3, with D hard to call. V shed 0 bases and J shed 4 bases, with 7 bases lying between them. The CDR3 totals 14 residues. Germline CDR1 LNHNV, CDR2 YYDKDF (reference sequence). CDR3: CATSRDNFGNTIYF. The CDR3 region has the DNA TGTGCCACCAGCAGAGATAACTTCGGAAACACCATATATTTT.

The CDR3 protein is CASSRLRGEGKNIQYF. The CDR3 region has the DNA TGTGCCAGTAGTAGGCTAAGGGGGGAAGGCAAAAACATTCAGTACTTC. The genes are TRBV19 and TRBJ2-4, with D possibly being TRBD1 or TRBD2 (6 bases each). CDR1 is LNHDA and CDR2 is SQIVND in the germline V gene (reference sequence). The CDR3 runs 16 residues. V was shortened by 4 bases and J by 3 bases, with 16 bases between the two germline ends.

This clonotype was seen at least ten times. The CDR3 loop is CASSFPKVRGGGETQYF. CDR3 bases: TGTGCCAGCAGCTTCCCCAAAGTCAGGGGTGGCGGCGAGACCCAGTACTTC. The chain carries TRBV7-8 and TRBJ2-5, with a possible D match to TRBD1 (6 bases). V was trimmed by 3 bases and J by 5 bases, leaving 22 bases between them. From germline, CDR1 is SGHVS and CDR2 FQNEAQ. The CDR3 runs 17 residues.

This clonotype was seen ten or more times. The chain is built from TRBV6-1 and TRBJ2-2; 9 nucleotides align to TRBD1. This CDR3 is 15 amino acids long. J lost 5 bases, V lost 6 bases, and 7 bases had no gene match. Germline-derived CDR1 and CDR2 are MNHNS and SASEGT. CDR3 bases: TGTGCCAGCAGGACCGGGACAGGGCTAACCGGGGAGCTGTTTTTT. Its protein product is CASRTGTGLTGELFF.

This clonotype was seen just once. Given a much more abundant clone one base away, this may be a read error. V and J are TRBV30 and TRBJ2-1; D is perhaps TRBD2 (5 bases). V was trimmed by 8 bases and J by 2 bases, leaving 10 bases between them. CDR1 and CDR2 (germline): GTSNPN, SVGIG (reference sequence). This CDR3 spans 12 amino acids. DNA of the CDR3: TGTGCCCGGACCGGGGCCTACAATGAGCAGTTCTTC. Its translation is CARTGAYNEQFF.

This clonotype was seen repeatedly, ten times or more. The rearrangement joins TRBV30 to TRBJ1-6; D is unresolved. Germline V lookup: CDR1 GTSNPN, CDR2 SVGIG (reference sequence). V lost 7 bases, J lost 6 bases, and 16 bases lay in between. This CDR3 comprises 14 residues. The CDR3 here is CAFRYAPLNSPLHF. CDR3 bases: TGTGCCTTTCGGTACGCACCGCTTAATTCACCCCTCCACTTT.

This clonotype came up many times. The chain joins TRBV11-2 to TRBJ2-1; 8 bases match TRBD2. The ends lost 4 bases at V and 4 bases at J; junction bases unmatched: 6. The germline gives CDR1 SGHAT, CDR2 FQNNGV. The CDR3 extends over 15 amino acids. CDR3 coding DNA: TGTGCCAGCAGCTGGGCCGGGAGGGGGTACAATGAGCAGTTCTTC. The encoded protein is CASSWAGRGYNEQFF.

This clonotype was counted a few times. The gene calls are TRBV7-6 and TRBJ1-5, with 7 nucleotides matching TRBD1. Germline V gives CDR1 SGHVS, CDR2 FNYEAQ. The V segment lost 5 bases and the J segment 0 bases; nucleotides outside the gene matches: 13. The CDR3 has 18 amino acids. CDR3 protein: CASSPHKPGQYSNQPQHF. CDR3 bases: TGTGCCAGCAGCCCCCACAAACCGGGACAGTATAGCAATCAGCCCCAGCATTTT.

In this sample, this clonotype turned up many times. The rearrangement links TRBV27 to TRBJ1-2; the D is unclear. V lost 2 bases and J 4 bases, leaving 11 bases between the germline ends. Germline loops: CDR1 MNHEY, CDR2 SMNVEV (reference sequence). This CDR3 is 14 amino acids long. The CDR3 region is CASSLIPSSYGYTF. CDR3 sequence (DNA): TGTGCCAGCAGTTTAATTCCGAGCAGCTATGGCTACACCTTC.

Many counts were recorded for this clonotype. The chain employs TRBV28 and TRBJ1-5, with D possibly matching TRBD1 (6 bases). V was clipped by 3 bases and J by 7 bases, with 13 bases between them. CDR1 and CDR2 (germline): MDHEN, SYDVKM. The CDR3 spans 14 residues. The CDR3 DNA reads TGTGCCAGCAGTTTTAGGCAGGGGTGGCAGCCCCAGCATTTT. The encoded protein is CASSFRQGWQPQHF.

The sample holds a few counts of this clonotype. The genes are TRBV9 and TRBJ1-3; D is perhaps TRBD1 (5 bases). Trimming pared 0 bases from V and 0 bases from J, leaving 10 bases between. The germline V gene encodes CDR1 SGDLS and CDR2 YYNGEE. This CDR3 has 16 amino acids. In nucleotides, the CDR3 is TGTGCCAGCAGCGTAGCGGGGACTAACTCTGGAAACACCATATATTTT. Residues: CASSVAGTNSGNTIYF.

This clonotype was detected only a few times. V is TRBV7-8 and J is TRBJ1-6; D is uncertain. The CDR3 runs to 14 residues. Germline CDR1 reads SGHVS; CDR2 reads FQNEAQ. The V end lost 6 bases, the J end lost 3 bases, and 9 bases lay between the germline ends. CDR3 protein: CASSSYDYNSPLHF. CDR3 DNA sequence: TGTGCCAGCAGTTCATATGACTATAATTCACCCCTCCACTTT.

The rearrangement joins TRBV5-6 to TRBJ2-1; perhaps D is TRBD1 or TRBD2 (6 bases each). V dropped 4 bases and J dropped 10 bases, with 12 bases sitting between them. The V gene's germline CDR1 is SGHDT and CDR2 YYEEEE. CDR3 size: 12 residues. In nucleotides, the CDR3 is TGTGCCAGCAGCCCCGTGGGGGGCGAGCAGTTCTTC. The encoded protein is CASSPVGGEQFF.

This clonotype was picked up many times. CDR3 region: CATSDNRGGQPQHF. As DNA, the CDR3 is TGTGCCACCAGTGACAACAGGGGGGGTCAGCCCCAGCATTTT. This chain links TRBV24-1 with TRBJ1-5; 8 nucleotides line up with TRBD1. Germline V gene data show CDR1 as KGHDR and CDR2 as SFDVKD. The ends lost 4 bases at V and 6 bases at J; junction bases unmatched: 4. This CDR3 spans 14 amino acids.

This chain connects TRBV7-2 to TRBJ2-1; D gene unclear. Germline-derived CDR1 and CDR2 are SGHTA and FQGNSA. Trimming pared 0 bases from V and 9 bases from J, leaving 15 bases between. This CDR3 region has 15 residues. DNA of the CDR3: TGTGCCAGCAGCTTAGCTCCGGGCCCCCCTAGTGAGCAGTTCTTC. The encoded protein is CASSLAPGPPSEQFF. Full variable domain (missing parts from reference TRBV7-2 and TRBJ2-1): GAGVSQSPSNKVTEKGKDVELRCDPISGHTALYWYRQSLGQGLEFLIYFQGNSAPDKSGLPSDRFSAERTGGSVSTLTIQRTQQEDSAVYLCASSLAPGPPSEQFFGPGTRLTVL.

This clonotype has a count of ten or more. The gene calls are TRBV6-5 and TRBJ1-1; tentative D call: TRBD1 (6 bases). V was clipped by 0 bases and J by 0 bases, with 11 bases between them. This CDR3 is built from 16 residues. The germline V gene encodes CDR1 MNHEY and CDR2 SVGAGI. This CDR3 reads CASSYSRTVLNTEAFF. For the CDR3, the DNA is TGTGCCAGCAGTTACTCACGGACAGTCCTGAACACTGAAGCTTTCTTT.

Comment on this clonotype: This probably arose from a read error, given a far larger clone one base away. DNA for the CDR3: TGTGCCAGCAGCCAAGGGGGGAGCTCCTACAGTGAGCAGTTCTTC. Protein: CASSQGGSSYSEQFF. J is TRBJ2-1 and V is TRBV7-3; D may match TRBD1 or TRBD2 (6 bases each). Germline lookup yields CDR1 SGHTA and CDR2 FQGTGA. The CDR3 runs 15 residues.

This clonotype came up many times. The V call is TRBV29-1, the J call TRBJ1-1; the D gene is possibly TRBD1 (5 bases). The germline V gene has CDR1 SQVTM and CDR2 ANQGSEA. Trimming pared 7 bases from V and 0 bases from J, leaving 15 bases between. The CDR3 loop spans 14 amino acids. The CDR3 reads CSAGTDHLNTEAFF. The CDR3 bases are TGCAGCGCCGGGACGGATCATTTGAACACTGAAGCTTTCTTT. The full variable domain, completed using reference TRBV29-1 and TRBJ1-1, is SAVISQKPSRDICQRGTSLTIQCQVDSQVTMMFWYRQQPGQSLTLIATANQGSEATYESGFVIDKFPISRPNLTFSTLTVSNMSPEDSSIYLCSAGTDHLNTEAFFGQGTRLTVV.

This clonotype was seen at least ten times. The chain employs TRBV20-1 and TRBJ1-1; D is uncertain. The CDR3 totals 12 residues. V lost 1 base, J lost 6 bases, and 9 bases lay in between. Germline-derived CDR1 and CDR2 are DFQATT and SNEGSKA (reference sequence). In DNA form, the CDR3 reads TGCAGTGCTAGAGCCAAGGGCGCTGAAGCTTTCTTT. Its protein is CSARAKGAEAFF.

The J gene is TRBJ1-4, the V gene TRBV4-1; 7 bases align to TRBD1. The CDR3 extends over 17 amino acids. The V segment lost 4 bases and the J segment 0 bases; nucleotides outside the gene matches: 8. CDR1 MGHRA and CDR2 YSYEKL come from the germline V gene. The CDR3 here is CASSPPSTGATNEKLFF. The CDR3 nucleotides are TGCGCCAGCAGCCCTCCGTCCACAGGGGCAACTAATGAAAAACTGTTTTTT.

The table lists this clonotype with a count of one. This sequence joins TRBV20-1 and TRBJ2-7; D tentatively reads TRBD1 or TRBD2 (5 bases each). This CDR3 comprises 15 residues. V was clipped by 6 bases and J by 2 bases, with 20 bases between them. Per the germline V gene, CDR1 is DFQATT and CDR2 is SNEGSKA (reference sequence). The CDR3 here is CSAPEVTGPTYEQYF. As DNA, the CDR3 is TGCAGTGCCCCGGAGGTAACGGGGCCTACCTACGAGCAGTACTTC.